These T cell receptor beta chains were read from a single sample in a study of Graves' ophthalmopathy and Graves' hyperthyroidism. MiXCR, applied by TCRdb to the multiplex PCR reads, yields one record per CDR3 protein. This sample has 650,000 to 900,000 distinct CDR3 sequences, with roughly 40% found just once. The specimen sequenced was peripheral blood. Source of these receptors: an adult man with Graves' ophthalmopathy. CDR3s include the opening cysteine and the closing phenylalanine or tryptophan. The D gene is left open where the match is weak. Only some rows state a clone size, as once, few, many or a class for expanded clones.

CDR3nt: TGTGCCAGTAGTATGATCGGCTATGGCTACACCTTC; CDR3aa: CASSMIGYGYTF; abundance: NA; j_gene: TRBJ1-2; v_gene: TRBV19; d_gene: NA
CDR3nt: TGTGCCAGCAGTTACAAGGGGTTGGGGAGGACTGAAGCTTTCTTT; CDR3aa: CASSYKGLGRTEAFF; abundance: NA; j_gene: TRBJ1-1; v_gene: TRBV6-5; d_gene: NA
CDR3nt: TGTGCCAGCAGCTTGGGGGTAGACGATGAAGCTTTCTTT; CDR3aa: CASSLGVDDEAFF; abundance: NA; j_gene: TRBJ1-1; v_gene: TRBV4-1; d_gene: NA
CDR3nt: TGCAGCGCCGGGACAGGTGATAATTCACCCCTCCACTTT; CDR3aa: CSAGTGDNSPLHF; abundance: NA; j_gene: TRBJ1-6; v_gene: TRBV29-1; d_gene: TRBD1
CDR3nt: TGTGCCAGCAGCCAAGTTGTTTTTTCGGGGGGCGGCGAGCAGTACTTC; CDR3aa: CASSQVVFSGGGEQYF; abundance: NA; j_gene: TRBJ2-7; v_gene: TRBV14; d_gene: NA
CDR3nt: TGTGCCAGCAGCTTATCAGGCACCTCACCTAGCACAGATACGCAGTATTTT; CDR3aa: CASSLSGTSPSTDTQYF; abundance: NA; j_gene: TRBJ2-3; v_gene: TRBV7-9; d_gene: NA
CDR3nt: TGTGCCAGCAGTAGGGCCCAGGGGGCTGGCGAGCAGTACTTC; CDR3aa: CASSRAQGAGEQYF; abundance: NA; j_gene: TRBJ2-7; v_gene: TRBV10-3; d_gene: TRBD1
CDR3nt: TGTGCCAGTAGTTTTACCCGGGACAGACCCTACGAGCAGTACTTC; CDR3aa: CASSFTRDRPYEQYF; abundance: NA; j_gene: TRBJ2-7; v_gene: TRBV2; d_gene: TRBD1
CDR3nt: TGTGCCAGCAGCCAAGATCGGCTAGCGGGAGACTACGAGCAGTACTTC; CDR3aa: CASSQDRLAGDYEQYF; abundance: NA; j_gene: TRBJ2-7; v_gene: TRBV9; d_gene: TRBD2
CDR3nt: TGTGCCAGCAGCCAGAACAGGGGCACTGAAGCTTTCTTT; CDR3aa: CASSQNRGTEAFF; abundance: NA; j_gene: TRBJ1-1; v_gene: TRBV9; d_gene: TRBD1
CDR3nt: TGTGCCAGCAGCTGGACAGCCTCGGGTGGCTACACCTTC; CDR3aa: CASSWTASGGYTF; abundance: NA; j_gene: TRBJ1-2; v_gene: TRBV7-2; d_gene: NA
CDR3nt: TGTGCCATCAGTGACGGGACAGGGAGTGGCTACACCTTC; CDR3aa: CAISDGTGSGYTF; abundance: many; j_gene: TRBJ1-2; v_gene: TRBV10-3; d_gene: TRBD1
CDR3nt: TGTGCCAGCAGCTTAGACAGGGATGGGTACGAGCAGTACTTC; CDR3aa: CASSLDRDGYEQYF; abundance: many; j_gene: TRBJ2-7; v_gene: TRBV7-2; d_gene: NA
CDR3nt: TGTGCCAGCAGCTTAGAACAGGGAGTTTCCTACGAGCAGCAGTTC; CDR3aa: CASSLEQGVSYEQQF; abundance: NA; j_gene: TRBJ2-7; v_gene: TRBV7-9; d_gene: NA
CDR3nt: TGTGCCAGCAGTTTCCCAACCACAGGGGTCGAGCAGTACTTC; CDR3aa: CASSFPTTGVEQYF; abundance: few; j_gene: TRBJ2-7; v_gene: TRBV28; d_gene: TRBD1
CDR3nt: TGCGCCAGCAGCCAACAAAGAGGGACAGGGGAGGAAAAACTGTTTTTT; CDR3aa: CASSQQRGTGEEKLFF; abundance: once; j_gene: TRBJ1-4; v_gene: TRBV7-9; d_gene: TRBD1
CDR3nt: TGTGCCAGCAGTTACGGCCGAGGGCGGCAGCCCCAGCATTTT; CDR3aa: CASSYGRGRQPQHF; abundance: few; j_gene: TRBJ1-5; v_gene: TRBV6-6; d_gene: NA
CDR3nt: TGTGCCAGCAGCGTAGCTACCCTCACCGGGGAGCTGTTTTTT; CDR3aa: CASSVATLTGELFF; abundance: NA; j_gene: TRBJ2-2; v_gene: TRBV9; d_gene: NA
CDR3nt: TGTGCCAGCAGGCGGGCAGGGCCCAACTATGGCTACACCTTC; CDR3aa: CASRRAGPNYGYTF; abundance: few; j_gene: TRBJ1-2; v_gene: TRBV12-3/TRBV12-4; d_gene: NA
CDR3nt: TGCAGTGCTGGGACACCCGAAGCTTTCTTT; CDR3aa: CSAGTPEAFF; abundance: many; j_gene: TRBJ1-1; v_gene: TRBV20-1; d_gene: NA
CDR3nt: TGCAGTGCTAGAGACAACACTGAAGCTTTCTTT; CDR3aa: CSARDNTEAFF; abundance: few; j_gene: TRBJ1-1; v_gene: TRBV20-1; d_gene: NA
CDR3nt: TGTGCCAGCAGCTTAGGACAGCCACCTATGGACGAGCAGTACTTC; CDR3aa: CASSLGQPPMDEQYF; abundance: many; j_gene: TRBJ2-7; v_gene: TRBV7-2; d_gene: NA
CDR3nt: TGTGCCAGCAGAATCCTGGACAGATACAATGAAAAACTGTTTTTT; CDR3aa: CASRILDRYNEKLFF; abundance: NA; j_gene: TRBJ1-4; v_gene: TRBV25-1; d_gene: NA
CDR3nt: TGTGCCAGCAGTTACTCGGGACAGGGTGGAAACACCATATATTTT; CDR3aa: CASSYSGQGGNTIYF; abundance: few; j_gene: TRBJ1-3; v_gene: TRBV6-5; d_gene: TRBD1
CDR3nt: TGTGCCACCGCCTCAGGGGTATTACAAGAGACCCAGTACTTC; CDR3aa: CATASGVLQETQYF; abundance: many; j_gene: TRBJ2-5; v_gene: TRBV10-3; d_gene: NA
CDR3nt: TGCAGTGCCGGCGCTGCCTATGGCTACACCTTC; CDR3aa: CSAGAAYGYTF; abundance: NA; j_gene: TRBJ1-2; v_gene: TRBV20-1; d_gene: NA
CDR3nt: TGTGCCAGCAGCTTAGGGTCCGGCAAAGGGCAACTGTTTTTT; CDR3aa: CASSLGSGKGQLFF; abundance: many; j_gene: TRBJ1-4; v_gene: TRBV11-2; d_gene: NA
CDR3nt: TGCAGTGCTAGTCTTTCTAGCGCTACCTACGAGCAGTACTTC; CDR3aa: CSASLSSATYEQYF; abundance: NA; j_gene: TRBJ2-7; v_gene: TRBV20-1; d_gene: NA
CDR3nt: TGTGCCAGCAGGGACGCCAGGGGTCGCGGCTACACCTTC; CDR3aa: CASRDARGRGYTF; abundance: NA; j_gene: TRBJ1-2; v_gene: TRBV2; d_gene: NA
CDR3nt: TGTGCCAGCAGTCGGGGGGACAGCACTTACAATGAGCAGTTCTTC; CDR3aa: CASSRGDSTYNEQFF; abundance: NA; j_gene: TRBJ2-1; v_gene: TRBV2; d_gene: NA
CDR3nt: TGTGCCAGCAGCAGGGACTACTATGGGACTGAAGCTTTCTTT; CDR3aa: CASSRDYYGTEAFF; abundance: NA; j_gene: TRBJ1-1; v_gene: TRBV6-6; d_gene: NA
CDR3nt: TGTGCCAGCAGGCCAGGTTCCCCCGGGGGGACTGAAGCTTTCTTT; CDR3aa: CASRPGSPGGTEAFF; abundance: NA; j_gene: TRBJ1-1; v_gene: TRBV25-1; d_gene: NA
CDR3nt: TGTGCCAGCAGAGAAAACAGGGTTGGGCACTATGGCTACACCTTC; CDR3aa: CASRENRVGHYGYTF; abundance: NA; j_gene: TRBJ1-2; v_gene: TRBV7-9; d_gene: NA
CDR3nt: TGTGCCACCAGCAGAGAAGCGGGGGCCAACGTCCTGACTTTC; CDR3aa: CATSREAGANVLTF; abundance: NA; j_gene: TRBJ2-6; v_gene: TRBV15; d_gene: NA
CDR3nt: TGTGCCAGCAGAAAGACTAGCGGGGAGACCCAGTACTTC; CDR3aa: CASRKTSGETQYF; abundance: many; j_gene: TRBJ2-5; v_gene: TRBV7-2; d_gene: TRBD2
CDR3nt: TGTGCCAGCAGTCCCGTGGACAGCAATCAGCCCCAGCATTTT; CDR3aa: CASSPVDSNQPQHF; abundance: few; j_gene: TRBJ1-5; v_gene: TRBV12-3/TRBV12-4; d_gene: NA
CDR3nt: TGTGCCAGCAGTTACTCCATGACAGGGGGCGATCAGCCCCAGCATTTT; CDR3aa: CASSYSMTGGDQPQHF; abundance: NA; j_gene: TRBJ1-5; v_gene: TRBV24-1; d_gene: TRBD1
CDR3nt: TGTGCCACCAGTACGACAGGTAACACCGGGGAGCTGTTTTTT; CDR3aa: CATSTTGNTGELFF; abundance: NA; j_gene: TRBJ2-2; v_gene: TRBV24-1; d_gene: NA
CDR3nt: TGTGCCAGCAGAAATGGGGCCAAAAGGGAAGAGACCCAGTACTTC; CDR3aa: CASRNGAKREETQYF; abundance: NA; j_gene: TRBJ2-5; v_gene: TRBV7-2; d_gene: NA
CDR3nt: TGTGCCATGTTAGCGGGAGGTCCCTTCGGGGGCTACGAGCAGTACTTC; CDR3aa: CAMLAGGPFGGYEQYF; abundance: NA; j_gene: TRBJ2-7; v_gene: TRBV10-3; d_gene: TRBD2
CDR3nt: TGTGCCAGCAGCTTGCCTCTGGTCGGTGGCTACACCTTC; CDR3aa: CASSLPLVGGYTF; abundance: many; j_gene: TRBJ1-2; v_gene: TRBV5-6; d_gene: NA
CDR3nt: TGTGCCAGCAGAACTCAGGGTTCAGCCAATGAAAAACTGTTTTTT; CDR3aa: CASRTQGSANEKLFF; abundance: once; j_gene: TRBJ1-4; v_gene: TRBV11-2; d_gene: NA
CDR3nt: TGTGCCAGCAGTGAAGAGGGCCTAGGCGGGACAGGGAACTTCGAGCAGTACTTC; CDR3aa: CASSEEGLGGTGNFEQYF; abundance: few; j_gene: TRBJ2-7; v_gene: TRBV10-3; d_gene: TRBD1
CDR3nt: TGCGGTGGGGTGCGATCGCGGACTGCCAGCTACGAGCAGTACTTC; CDR3aa: CGGVRSRTASYEQYF; abundance: NA; j_gene: TRBJ2-7; v_gene: TRBV20-1; d_gene: NA
CDR3nt: TGCAGTGCCCGGGGACTAGCGGGTAACTACGAGCAGTACTTC; CDR3aa: CSARGLAGNYEQYF; abundance: NA; j_gene: TRBJ2-7; v_gene: TRBV20-1; d_gene: TRBD2
CDR3nt: TGCAGTGCTAGAAAAGCTACCCCGGCCCAGTACTTC; CDR3aa: CSARKATPAQYF; abundance: NA; j_gene: TRBJ2-5; v_gene: TRBV20-1; d_gene: NA
CDR3nt: TGCGCCAGTGCCTCCGCGGGACAGTTGAACACTGAAGCTTTCTTT; CDR3aa: CASASAGQLNTEAFF; abundance: many; j_gene: TRBJ1-1; v_gene: TRBV10-1; d_gene: TRBD1
CDR3nt: TGTGCCAGCAGCTTAGAAGGGTCGGTGGGAAACACCATATATTTT; CDR3aa: CASSLEGSVGNTIYF; abundance: many; j_gene: TRBJ1-3; v_gene: TRBV7-9; d_gene: NA
CDR3nt: TGTGCCAGCAGTGACTACGACAGGGGGAATTCACCCCTCCACTTT; CDR3aa: CASSDYDRGNSPLHF; abundance: NA; j_gene: TRBJ1-6; v_gene: TRBV13; d_gene: TRBD1
CDR3nt: TGTGCCAGCAGCCCCGACAAGGAAAAACTGTTTTTT; CDR3aa: CASSPDKEKLFF; abundance: many; j_gene: TRBJ1-4; v_gene: TRBV14; d_gene: NA